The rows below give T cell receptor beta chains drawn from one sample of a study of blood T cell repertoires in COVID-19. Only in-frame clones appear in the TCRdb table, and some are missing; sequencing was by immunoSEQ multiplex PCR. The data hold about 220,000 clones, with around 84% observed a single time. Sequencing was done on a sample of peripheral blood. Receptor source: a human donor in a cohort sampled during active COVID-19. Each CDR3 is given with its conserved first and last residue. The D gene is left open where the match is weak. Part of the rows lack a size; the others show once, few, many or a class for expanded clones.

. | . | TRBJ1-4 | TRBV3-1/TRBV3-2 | TGTGCCAGCAGCCAAGTGAACCAGGGATCTGAAAAACTGTTTTTT | CASSQVNQGSEKLFF
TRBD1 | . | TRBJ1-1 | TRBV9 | TGTGCCAGCAGCGGCCGGGACAGGGGGCAAGGGACTGAAGCTTTCTTT | CASSGRDRGQGTEAFF
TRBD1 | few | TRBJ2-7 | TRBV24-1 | TGTGCCACCAGTGACCCGGGACAGGGGGTTCCTTCCGAGCAGTACTTC | CATSDPGQGVPSEQYF
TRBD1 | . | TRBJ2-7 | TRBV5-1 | TGCGCCAGCAGCCTCGGACAGGGCGAGCAGTACTTC | CASSLGQGEQYF
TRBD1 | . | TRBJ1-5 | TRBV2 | TGTGCCAGCAGTAAGGGACAGCTCAGTCAGCCCCAGCATTTT | CASSKGQLSQPQHF
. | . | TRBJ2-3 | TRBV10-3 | TGTGCCATCACGGGGGGCGGGACAGATACGCAGTATTTT | CAITGGGTDTQYF
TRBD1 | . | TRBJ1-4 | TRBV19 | TGTGCCAGTAGTACCCGGACAGGGATTAATGAAAAACTGTTTTTT | CASSTRTGINEKLFF
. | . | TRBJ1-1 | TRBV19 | TGTGCCAGTAGCCTTGACAGGAACACTGAAGCTTTCTTT | CASSLDRNTEAFF
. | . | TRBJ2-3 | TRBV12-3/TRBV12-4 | TGTGCCAGCACGCGGGGCACAGATACGCAGTATTTT | CASTRGTDTQYF
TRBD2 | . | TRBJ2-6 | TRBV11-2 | TGTGCCAGCAGCTCTCGGGGGGCTGGGGCCAACGTCCTGACTTTC | CASSSRGAGANVLTF
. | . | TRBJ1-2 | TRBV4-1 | TGCGCCAGCAGCCAAGATTTGCGGTTTTATGGCTACACCTTC | CASSQDLRFYGYTF
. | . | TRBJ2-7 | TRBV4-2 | TGTGCCAGCAGCCGTTCCGGGTCCTACGAGCAGTACTTC | CASSRSGSYEQYF
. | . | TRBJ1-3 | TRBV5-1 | TGCGCCAGCAGCCCGACCTTGACAATCCGTGGAAACACCATATATTTT | CASSPTLTIRGNTIYF
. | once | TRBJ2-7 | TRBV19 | TGTGCCAGTAGTGCGCTTTGGGGCAACGAGCAGTACTTC | CASSALWGNEQYF
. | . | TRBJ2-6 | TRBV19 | TGTGCCAGTCATGACACGAAGACAGCGCACCTGTTCTCTGGGGCCAACGTCCTGACTTTC | CASHDTKTAHLFSGANVLTF
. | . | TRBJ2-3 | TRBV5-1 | TGCGCCAGCAGCTTGGGGGGGCGAAGCACAGATACGCAGTATTTT | CASSLGGRSTDTQYF
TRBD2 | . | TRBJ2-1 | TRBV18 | TGTGCCAGCTCACCCGTGGGACTTCGGGAGGGCAATGAGCAGTTCTTC | CASSPVGLREGNEQFF
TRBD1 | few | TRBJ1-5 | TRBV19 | TGTGCCAGTAGCCTTGGACAGGTTAGCAATCAGCCCCAGCATTTT | CASSLGQVSNQPQHF
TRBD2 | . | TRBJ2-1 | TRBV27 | TGTGCCAGCAGTTTGGCGGGGGGAAGGTATGAGCAGTTCTTC | CASSLAGGRYEQFF
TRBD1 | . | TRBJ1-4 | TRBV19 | TGTGCCAGTACAGACAGGGGGAATGAAAAACTGTTTTTT | CASTDRGNEKLFF
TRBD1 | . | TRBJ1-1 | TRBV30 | TGTGCCTGGAGTGTAGGGGACAGCACTGAAGCTTTCTTT | CAWSVGDSTEAFF
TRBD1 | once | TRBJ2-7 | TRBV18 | TGTGCCAGCTCACCGGACAGGGGTCGGGAGCAGTACTTC | CASSPDRGREQYF
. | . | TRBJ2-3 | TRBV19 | TGTGCCAGTAGTATAGAAGTGAACGGAGTCCCGTCCGCAGATACGCAGTATTTT | CASSIEVNGVPSADTQYF
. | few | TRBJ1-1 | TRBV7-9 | TGTGCCAGCAGCTCCGATAAGGGGTACTTGAACACTGAAGCTTTCTTT | CASSSDKGYLNTEAFF
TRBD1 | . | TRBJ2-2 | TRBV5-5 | TGTGCCAGCAGCCCCTGGACAGGGAACACCGGGGAGCTGTTTTTT | CASSPWTGNTGELFF
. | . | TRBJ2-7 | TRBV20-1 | TGCAGTGCTAGTGCCAGGGGATACTACGAGCAGTACTTC | CSASARGYYEQYF
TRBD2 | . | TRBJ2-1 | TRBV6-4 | TGTGCCAGCGCCTCCCTAGCGGGGGAAAAGCAATTCTTC | CASASLAGEKQFF
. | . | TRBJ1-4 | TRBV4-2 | TGTGCCAGCAGCCACACCCCGGGGAGGGATGGTGAAAAACTGTTTTTT | CASSHTPGRDGEKLFF
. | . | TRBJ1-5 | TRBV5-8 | TGTGCCAGCAGCCCGGACAGTATTCTGGATCCCCAGCATTTT | CASSPDSILDPQHF
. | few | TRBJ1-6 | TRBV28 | TGTGCCAGCATCTTCGGTGGGGGCCTTGGCAATTCACCCCTCCACTTT | CASIFGGGLGNSPLHF
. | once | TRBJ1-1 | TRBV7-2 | TGTGCCAGCAGTTCCCGAGGGGGGGATTCAGCTTTCTTT | CASSSRGGDSAFF
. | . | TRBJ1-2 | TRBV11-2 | TGTGCCAGCAGCTTCAGGAACGGCTACACCTTC | CASSFRNGYTF
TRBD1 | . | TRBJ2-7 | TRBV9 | TGTGCCAGCAGCCTTGGGACAGGGGGGGAGCAGTACTTC | CASSLGTGGEQYF
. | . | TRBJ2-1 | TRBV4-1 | TGCGCCAGCAGCCGGACCTTCAGGGGCCTTAATGAGCAGTTCTTC | CASSRTFRGLNEQFF
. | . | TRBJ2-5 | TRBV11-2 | TGTGCCAGCAGCCCTTTAGAGACCCAGTACTTC | CASSPLETQYF
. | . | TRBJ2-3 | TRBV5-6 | TGTGCCAGCAGCCCAATCAGGGGTACAGATACGCAGTATTTT | CASSPIRGTDTQYF
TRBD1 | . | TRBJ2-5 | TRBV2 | TGTGCCAGCAGCCGGGACAGGAACCAAGAGACCCAGTACTTC | CASSRDRNQETQYF
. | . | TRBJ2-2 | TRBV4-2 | TGTGCCAGCAGCCAAGACAGGGGCCCCGGGGAGCTGTTTTTT | CASSQDRGPGELFF
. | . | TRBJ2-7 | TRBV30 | TGTGCCTGGAGTTTGGACAGTAACTCCTACGAGCAGTACTTC | CAWSLDSNSYEQYF
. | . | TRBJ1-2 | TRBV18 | TGTGCCAGCTCACCACTGTCCGGTAGGACAGAGTATGGCTACACCTTC | CASSPLSGRTEYGYTF
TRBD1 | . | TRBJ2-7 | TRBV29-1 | TGCAGCGTTAACAGGGGGCCGGAGTCCTACGAGCAGTACTTC | CSVNRGPESYEQYF
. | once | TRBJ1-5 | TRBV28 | TGTGCCAGCAGGTATCCCTGGGGGGTCGGCAGCAATCAGCCCCAGCATTTT | CASRYPWGVGSNQPQHF
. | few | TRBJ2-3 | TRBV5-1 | TGCGCCAGCAGCTTTGGGAGTTCCGCAACAGATACGCAGTATTTT | CASSFGSSATDTQYF
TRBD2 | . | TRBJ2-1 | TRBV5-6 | TGTGCCAGCAGCTGGGGCCTAGCGGGGGTCTACAATGAGCAGTTCTTC | CASSWGLAGVYNEQFF
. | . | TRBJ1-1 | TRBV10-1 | TGCGCCAGCAGTGAGTCTGGCAGGGAATACACTGAAGCTTTCTTT | CASSESGREYTEAFF
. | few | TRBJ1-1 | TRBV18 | TGTGCCAGCTCACCTCTGACAGGAACCTACACTGAAGCTTTCTTT | CASSPLTGTYTEAFF
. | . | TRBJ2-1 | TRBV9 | TGTGCCAGCAGCCCGGACCGGACAGAAAACTCCTACAATGAGCAGTTCTTC | CASSPDRTENSYNEQFF
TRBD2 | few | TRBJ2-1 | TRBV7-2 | TGTGCCAGCAGCTTAAAAAGTGCGGGAGCCATGGTCTTC | CASSLKSAGAMVF
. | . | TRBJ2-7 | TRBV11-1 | TGTGCCAGCAGCCCCGATAGGAGCTCCTACGAGCAGTACTTC | CASSPDRSSYEQYF
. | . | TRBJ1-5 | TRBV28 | TGTGCCAGCAGTTTGGGCCAGAGCCGCAATCAGCCCCAGCATTTT | CASSLGQSRNQPQHF
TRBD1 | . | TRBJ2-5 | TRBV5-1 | TGCGCCAGCAGCCAGGGGACAGGATACCAAGAGACCCAGTACTTC | CASSQGTGYQETQYF
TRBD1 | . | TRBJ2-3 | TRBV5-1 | TGCGCCAGCAAAAGGGACAGAAACACAGATACGCAGTATTTT | CASKRDRNTDTQYF
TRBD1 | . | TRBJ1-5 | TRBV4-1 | TGCGCCAGCAGCCAGACCCCGACAGGGGAGATTAGGGCCCAGCATTTT | CASSQTPTGEIRAQHF
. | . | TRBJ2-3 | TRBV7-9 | TGTGCCAGCAGCCCTTACGGTACAGATACGCAGTATTTT | CASSPYGTDTQYF
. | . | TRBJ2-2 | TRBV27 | TGTGCCAGCAGTTTCCGGGGAACAAACACCGGGGAGCTGTTTTTT | CASSFRGTNTGELFF
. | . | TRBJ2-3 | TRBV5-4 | TGTGCCAGCAGCTTGGAACGGGTGTCCCGCACAGATACGCAGTATTTT | CASSLERVSRTDTQYF
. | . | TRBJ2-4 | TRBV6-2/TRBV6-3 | TGTGCCAGCAGCAACGCGGGACTAGCCAAAAACATTCAGTACTTC | CASSNAGLAKNIQYF